These 6 T cell receptor beta chains share one sample of origin, sequenced in a study of preoperative IRX-2 immunotherapy in early breast cancer. Libraries were prepared by immunoSEQ multiplex PCR; TCRdb keeps only in-frame clonotypes and omits some of them. The data hold around 60,000 clones, with roughly 95% observed a single time. Stated treatment: preoperative locoregional IRX-2 cytokine immunotherapy. Collection took place from a patient treated with IRX-2 immunotherapy. These receptors were taken from a human donor with breast cancer.

V gene TRBV19 combines with J gene TRBJ2-1; 9 bases fit TRBD2. After removal of 6 bases from V and 3 bases from J, the junction contained 12 bases not matched to a gene. The CDR3 contains 17 residues. Germline loops: CDR1 LNHDA, CDR2 SQIVND (reference sequence). This CDR3 reads CASRRVSGGRYYNEQFF. The CDR3 nucleotides read TGTGCCAGTAGAAGGGTTAGCGGGGGTCGCTACTACAATGAGCAGTTCTTC.

This clone was counted once. This chain connects TRBV4-3 to TRBJ1-2, with D perhaps TRBD1 (6 bases). CDR1 and CDR2 from the germline V gene are LGHNA and YSLEER. V was trimmed by 0 bases and J by 7 bases, leaving 12 bases between them. CDR3 length: 14 residues. The CDR3 here is CASSQDRGAGGYTF. CDR3 nucleotides: TGCGCCAGCAGCCAAGATCGGGGGGCTGGTGGCTACACCTTC.

This rearrangement joins TRBV7-2 to TRBJ1-3, with a tentative D call TRBD1 (5 bases). Germline V gene sequence: CDR1 SGHTA, CDR2 FQGNSA. This CDR3 is built from 15 residues. Deletions cut 7 bases from V and 2 bases from J, with 15 bases between. CDR3 nucleotide sequence: TGTGCCAGCATCGACAGCCCGTTCCCTGGAAACACCATATATTTT. Amino acids: CASIDSPFPGNTIYF.

The chain combines TRBV10-3 with TRBJ2-7; 9 nucleotides align to TRBD2. J gave up 0 bases and V 9 bases, and 9 bases lay outside the gene matches. Germline V gives CDR1 ENHRY, CDR2 SYGVKD. This CDR3 region has 15 residues. This chain's CDR3 is CAMRQGLAPSYEQYF. CDR3 in DNA: TGTGCCATGCGCCAGGGACTAGCTCCCTCCTACGAGCAGTACTTC.

The gene calls are TRBV6-5 and TRBJ2-7; possible D gene TRBD1, 6 bases. V lost 4 bases and J 6 bases, leaving 19 bases between the germline ends. Per germline, CDR1 MNHEY and CDR2 SVGAGI. There are 15 residues in the CDR3. CDR3 protein: CASSSSGTQGSEQYF. The CDR3, as DNA: TGTGCCAGCAGTTCGTCAGGGACCCAGGGGTCCGAGCAGTACTTC.

The chain joins TRBV28 to TRBJ2-3; perhaps TRBD2 as D (5 bases). Trimming took 6 bases from V and 0 from J, leaving 19 bases between them. The germline V gene encodes CDR1 MDHEN and CDR2 SYDVKM. The CDR3 has 17 residues. The CDR3 is CASSPPDGRRSTDTQYF. In nucleotides, the CDR3 is TGTGCCAGCAGCCCCCCCGACGGGCGGAGGAGCACAGATACGCAGTATTTT.